This T cell receptor (beta chain) was documented in a study of prognosis after radiotherapy for stage I lung cancer. CDR1 and CDR2 from the germline V gene are SGHVS and FNYEAQ. The CDR3 runs to 18 residues. The ends lost 5 bases at V and 4 bases at J; junction bases unmatched: 16. The TCR beta CDR3 region was amplified from genomic DNA, with two rounds of multiplex PCR being used for the amplification. Primers specific to each TRBV and TRBJ gene were used in first-round PCR. Each CDR3 protein is one row after TCRdb ran MiXCR on the multiplex PCR reads. The sample contains nearly 35,000 distinct CDR3 sequences, less than 45% of which appear only once.

This chain uses TRBV7-6 with TRBJ2-2; 7 bases fit TRBD2. The specimen comprised PBMCs, sampled before or after stereotactic body radiation therapy (not recorded which). This clonotype was obtained from a donor aged 50 or older with non-small cell lung cancer. CDR3 coding DNA: TGTGCCAGCAGCCCCGGACTTGGAGGACTAGATATCACCGGGGAGCTGTTTTTT. Translation gives CASSPGLGGLDITGELFF.